Below are 25 T cell receptor beta chains sequenced from a single sample in a study of patients and donors after allogeneic stem cell transplantation. TCRdb reprocessed the RT-PCR reads via MiXCR and lists one record per CDR3 protein. The data contain about 400,000 distinct CDR3 sequences, 15% to 20% of them seen just once; the ten biggest clones take up 6.5% to 7.5%. Sequencing used blood, either unsorted or a sorted T cell fraction (not recorded which). The receptor set was obtained from a human donor who was either an allogeneic HSCT recipient or a stem cell or donor lymphocyte infusion donor (not recorded which). It is not recorded whose cells these are; they may come from a transplant donor.

The chain uses TRBV6-1 and TRBJ2-7, with D perhaps matching TRBD1 (7 bases). V dropped 5 bases and J dropped 2 bases, with 19 bases sitting between them. Germline CDR1 and CDR2: MNHNS and SASEGT. The CDR3 has 16 amino acids. CDR3 bases: TGTGCCAGCAGTAAGGGGGCCGGGACTGGAGCCTACGAGCAGTACTTC. It specifies CASSKGAGTGAYEQYF.

V and J are TRBV4-2 and TRBJ2-2; D is perhaps TRBD2 (6 bases). CDR1 LGHNA and CDR2 YNFKEQ come from the germline V gene. V shed 1 base and J shed 6 bases, with 18 bases lying between them. The CDR3 has 17 amino acids. This CDR3 is CASSQASSREHPGELFF. The CDR3 nucleotides are TGTGCCAGCAGCCAAGCCTCGAGCCGGGAGCATCCCGGGGAGCTGTTTTTT.

This clonotype was counted at least ten times. CDR3 sequence reads: CASSLLGHESGELFF. CDR3 DNA sequence: TGTGCCAGCAGCTTATTAGGCCATGAGTCCGGGGAGCTGTTTTTT. The V call is TRBV5-6, the J call TRBJ2-2; D gene uncertain. The germline gives CDR1 SGHDT, CDR2 YYEEEE. V lost 2 bases to trimming and J lost 6 bases, with 14 bases between them. The CDR3 has 15 residues.

The rearrangement uses TRBV4-2 and TRBJ2-7; unclear D gene. Germline V CDR1 and CDR2: LGHNA, YNFKEQ. The V gene lost 2 bases and the J gene lost 4 bases, with 18 bases spanning the gap. The CDR3 totals 16 residues. The CDR3 region is CASSQTKSNLFYEQYF. The DNA of the CDR3 is TGTGCCAGCAGCCAAACAAAATCTAACCTTTTTTACGAGCAGTACTTC.

In its sample, this clonotype was seen a few times. The gene calls are TRBV6-5 and TRBJ1-4, with D possibly TRBD1 on 5 matching bases. Germline lookup yields CDR1 MNHEY and CDR2 SVGAGI. The CDR3 has 14 residues. V gave up 0 bases and J gave up 8 bases, with 10 bases separating them. The chain's CDR3 is CASSYSAGREKLFF. Here the CDR3 DNA reads TGTGCCAGCAGTTACTCGGCAGGGAGGGAAAAACTGTTTTTT.

The V gene is TRBV29-1, the J gene TRBJ2-2, with D maybe TRBD2 (5 bases). V was clipped by 4 bases and J by 5 bases, with 8 bases between them. Germline values: CDR1 SQVTM, CDR2 ANQGSEA. This CDR3 is 12 amino acids long. CDR3 protein: CSVALATGELFF. For the CDR3, the DNA is TGCAGCGTTGCCCTAGCAACCGGGGAGCTGTTTTTT.

This clonotype has a handful of counts. The gene calls are TRBV5-1 and TRBJ2-7, with 7 bases fitting TRBD2. Germline V gene sequence: CDR1 SGHRS, CDR2 YFSETQ. The CDR3 is 15 amino acids. V lost 0 bases, J lost 7 bases, and 10 bases stayed unmatched. CDR3 sequence: CASSLDGGSPREQYF. CDR3 DNA: TGCGCCAGCAGCTTGGACGGCGGGAGCCCCCGGGAGCAGTACTTC. The complete variable domain, with remaining parts taken from reference TRBV5-1 and TRBJ2-7, reads KAGVTQTPRYLIKTRGQQVTLSCSPISGHRSVSWYQQTPGQGLQFLFEYFSETQRNKGNFPGRFSGRQFSNSRSEMNVSTLELGDSALYLCASSLDGGSPREQYFGPGTRLTVT.

This clonotype was recorded a few times. J is TRBJ2-1 and V is TRBV5-1, with 10 bases aligning to TRBD2. In germline, CDR1 is SGHRS, CDR2 YFSETQ. V shed 4 bases, J shed 9 bases, and the junction held 7 bases outside the gene matches. CDR3 length: 14 residues. The CDR3 sequence: CASSNSGRIGEQFF. The CDR3 DNA sequence: TGCGCCAGCAGCAATAGCGGGAGGATAGGTGAGCAGTTCTTC. The full variable domain, with the rest looked up from reference TRBV5-1 and TRBJ2-1, is KAGVTQTPRYLIKTRGQQVTLSCSPISGHRSVSWYQQTPGQGLQFLFEYFSETQRNKGNFPGRFSGRQFSNSRSEMNVSTLELGDSALYLCASSNSGRIGEQFFGPGTRLTVL.

This clonotype has just a few counts. V usage is TRBV6-5 and J usage is TRBJ2-2; D ambiguous. This CDR3 contains 12 residues. Germline V gene data show CDR1 as MNHEY and CDR2 as SVGAGI. V was shortened by 6 bases and J by 7 bases, with 9 bases between the two germline ends. The CDR3 sequence: CASRSLSGELFF. The CDR3 nucleotides read TGTGCCAGCAGGTCCCTTAGCGGGGAGCTGTTTTTT.

This clonotype was picked up a small number of times. V usage is TRBV6-7 and J usage is TRBJ1-5, with TRBD1 identical over 9 bases. TRBV6-7 is sorted into the ORF group, with uncertain function. Losses at the gene ends were 5 bases for V and 4 bases for J; bases not matched to a gene: 12. CDR3 length: 17 residues. The DNA for the CDR3 is TGTGCCAGCAGTGCGCGGGACAGGGTGAGGCGAAATCAGCCCCAGCATTTT. Translating it yields CASSARDRVRRNQPQHF.

This clonotype was seen a handful of times. The chain couples TRBV7-9 to TRBJ2-7; 7 bases are a match to TRBD1. CDR1 is SEHNR, CDR2 FQNEAQ, per germline (reference sequence). The CDR3 has 15 amino acids. V dropped 2 bases and J dropped 5; count of bases not matched to a gene: 9. Here the CDR3 reads CASSLIARGIDEQYF. The CDR3, as DNA: TGTGCCAGCAGCTTAATAGCCAGGGGGATCGACGAGCAGTACTTC.

This clonotype was recorded a few times. V gene TRBV24-1 combines with J gene TRBJ2-5; 8 bases line up with TRBD2. CDR3 length equals 17 residues. V shed 4 bases, J shed 4 bases, and the junction held 13 bases outside the gene matches. In germline, CDR1 is KGHDR, CDR2 SFDVKD. The CDR3 coding sequence is TGTGCCACCAGTGACCCCGGGCAGGCGGGAGGATCAGAGACCCAGTACTTC. Amino acid sequence: CATSDPGQAGGSETQYF.

The rearrangement joins TRBV3-1 to TRBJ1-2; D gene uncertain. V dropped 3 bases and J dropped 5 bases, with 10 bases sitting between them. The CDR3 runs to 13 residues. Germline loops: CDR1 LGHDT, CDR2 YNNKEL (reference sequence). The CDR3 DNA reads TGTGCCAGCAGCCAGGCTAAAGGTTATGGCTACACCTTC. Translated: CASSQAKGYGYTF.

The chain couples TRBV4-1 to TRBJ2-5, with 7 bases matching TRBD2. The CDR3 length is 14 residues. Looked up from germline, CDR1 is MGHRA and CDR2 is YSYEKL. V dropped 6 bases and J dropped 4; count of bases not matched to a gene: 8. The DNA for the CDR3 is TGCGCCAGCAGAGGGCCGGGAGGAGGAGAGACCCAGTACTTC. Protein: CASRGPGGGETQYF.

The V gene is TRBV19, the J gene TRBJ1-1; no definite D call. V gave up 6 bases and J gave up 0 bases, with 14 bases separating them. The germline gives CDR1 LNHDA, CDR2 SQIVND (reference sequence). This CDR3 region has 15 residues. This CDR3 is CASSLGVELNTEAFF. The CDR3 nucleotides read TGTGCCAGTAGCCTTGGTGTGGAGCTGAACACTGAAGCTTTCTTT.

This clonotype has a handful of counts. V gene TRBV30 combines with J gene TRBJ1-6; D might be TRBD1 (5 bases). V was cut by 2 bases and J by 7 bases, with 12 bases left in between. Germline V gene sequence: CDR1 GTSNPN, CDR2 SVGIG (reference sequence). The CDR3 is 14 residues long. As DNA, the CDR3 is TGTGCCTGGAGTCTAAGGGGTAGAAATTCACCCCTCCACTTT. Amino acid sequence: CAWSLRGRNSPLHF.

This clonotype has more than one count but fewer than ten. The V call is TRBV9, the J call TRBJ1-1; TRBD1 matches 7 bases. Germline trimming cut 3 bases from V and 7 bases from J; bases unmatched to any gene: 6. This CDR3 spans 13 amino acids. CDR1 SGDLS and CDR2 YYNGEE come from the germline V gene. The CDR3 region has the DNA TGTGCCAGCAGCGAAAGGACAGGAGTTGAAGCTTTCTTT. Its protein product is CASSERTGVEAFF.

This clonotype was seen a few times. This chain uses TRBV3-1 with TRBJ2-5; D gene uncertain. Germline V gives CDR1 LGHDT, CDR2 YNNKEL (reference sequence). The CDR3 is made up of 12 amino acids. V dropped 4 bases and J dropped 1 base, with 4 bases sitting between them. The CDR3 region is CASSPLQETQYF. CDR3 bases: TGTGCCAGCAGCCCCCTCCAAGAGACCCAGTACTTC.

There are a few counts of this clonotype. The genes are TRBV7-9 and TRBJ1-1; unclear D gene. V lost 7 bases and J lost 5, with 14 bases in between. Germline CDR1 SEHNR, CDR2 FQNEAQ (reference sequence). The CDR3 totals 13 residues. The CDR3 protein is CASITSPLTEAFF. The CDR3 DNA is TGTGCCAGCATCACAAGTCCCTTGACTGAAGCTTTCTTT.

This clonotype has ten or more counts. The rearrangement links TRBV2 to TRBJ2-4, with 7 bases that match TRBD1. The J segment lost 4 bases and the V segment lost 5 bases, leaving 11 bases of the junction unmatched. CDR3 length equals 16 residues. Germline V gene sequence: CDR1 SNHLY, CDR2 FYNNEI. This CDR3 reads CASSRELGGRKNIQYF. The CDR3 DNA sequence: TGTGCCAGCAGTAGGGAACTAGGGGGCCGGAAAAACATTCAGTACTTC.

The rearrangement joins TRBV25-1 to TRBJ2-7, with D uncertain. The CDR3 runs 13 residues. The germline V and J ends were trimmed by 5 bases and 3 bases, with 11 bases remaining between them. Germline V gene data show CDR1 as MGHDK and CDR2 as SYGVNS. CDR3 amino acids: CASSPLGVYEQYF. Written as DNA, the CDR3 is TGTGCCAGCAGTCCACTTGGGGTCTACGAGCAGTACTTC.

This clonotype turned up a few times. The rearrangement links TRBV9 to TRBJ2-5, with no clear D. This CDR3 comprises 14 residues. Trimming took 0 bases from V and 0 from J, leaving 6 bases between them. Looked up from germline, CDR1 is SGDLS and CDR2 is YYNGEE. CDR3 DNA sequence: TGTGCCAGCAGCGTAGCGGTAGACCAAGAGACCCAGTACTTC. Its protein is CASSVAVDQETQYF.

The chain combines TRBV20-1 with TRBJ2-3, with D perhaps assigned TRBD1 or TRBD2 (6 bases each). Trimming stripped 3 bases from V and 4 bases from J, with 17 bases between. Germline CDR1 DFQATT, CDR2 SNEGSKA (reference sequence). This CDR3 is built from 15 residues. The CDR3, as DNA: TGCAGTGCTAGGATAACAGGGAGGTTGGCAGATACGCAGTATTTT. Amino acids: CSARITGRLADTQYF.

The V and J genes are TRBV4-3 and TRBJ1-2; D gene ambiguous. The CDR3 consists of 17 residues. CDR1 LGHNA and CDR2 YSLEER come from the germline V gene. V lost 0 bases and J lost 4, with 18 bases in between. The CDR3 reads CASSQDRGRPITYGYTF. The CDR3 DNA reads as TGCGCCAGCAGCCAAGATCGGGGAAGGCCGATTACCTATGGCTACACCTTC.

The CDR3 DNA reads as TGTGCCAGCTCCCGCCGGGGACAGGGGGTCTACGAGCAGTACTTC. As protein: CASSRRGQGVYEQYF. The rearrangement uses TRBV18 and TRBJ2-7, with 11 bases aligning to TRBD1. This CDR3 is built from 15 residues. CDR1 and CDR2 (germline): KGHSH, LQKENI. Trimming took 6 bases from V and 3 from J; bases not matched to a gene: 7.